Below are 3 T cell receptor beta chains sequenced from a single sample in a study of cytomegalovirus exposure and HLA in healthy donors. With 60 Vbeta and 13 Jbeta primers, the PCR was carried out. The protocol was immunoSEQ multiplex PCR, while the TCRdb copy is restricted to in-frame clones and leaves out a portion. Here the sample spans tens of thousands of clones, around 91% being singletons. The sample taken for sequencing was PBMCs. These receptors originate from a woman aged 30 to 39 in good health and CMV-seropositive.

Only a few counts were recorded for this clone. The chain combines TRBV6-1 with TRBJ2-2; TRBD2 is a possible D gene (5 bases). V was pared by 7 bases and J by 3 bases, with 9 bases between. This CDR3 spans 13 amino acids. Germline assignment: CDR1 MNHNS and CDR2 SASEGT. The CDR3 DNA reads TGTGCCAGCACCCGGACTTACACCGGGGAGCTGTTTTTT. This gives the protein CASTRTYTGELFF.

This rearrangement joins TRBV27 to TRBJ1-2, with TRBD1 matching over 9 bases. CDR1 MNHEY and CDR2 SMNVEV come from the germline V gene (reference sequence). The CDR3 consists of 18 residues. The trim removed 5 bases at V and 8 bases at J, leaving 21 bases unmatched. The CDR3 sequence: CASSKSAFFGTGRRGYTF. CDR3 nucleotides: TGTGCCAGCAGTAAATCTGCCTTCTTCGGGACAGGGAGAAGGGGCTACACCTTC.

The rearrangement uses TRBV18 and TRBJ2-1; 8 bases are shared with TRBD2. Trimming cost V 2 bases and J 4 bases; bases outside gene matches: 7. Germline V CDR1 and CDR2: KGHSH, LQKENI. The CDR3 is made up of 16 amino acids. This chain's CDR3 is CASSPVGLAGYNEQFF. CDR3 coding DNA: TGTGCCAGCTCACCAGTCGGCCTAGCGGGTTACAATGAGCAGTTCTTC.